Described below is a single TCR beta chain sequence and its context. Study members were between about 18 and 100 years old and lived in 24 US regions. Recovered status in Cohort 3 required two negative PCRs, clearance, or symptom resolution. The assay was immunoSEQ multiplex PCR, and TCRdb's table has in-frame clones only and misses some. The data show about 250,000 clones, 80% to 90% seen once. The source of the sample is a study of blood T cell repertoires in COVID-19. Turning to the study itself: T cells, B-cell-depleted T cells, or PBMCs provided the cDNA or gDNA that served as material.

The sequence came from a woman under 30 who had recovered from COVID-19. The sequenced material came from PBMCs or T cells enriched from blood (not recorded which).

The CDR3 protein is CASSQAPGPGGTDTQYF. The CDR3 coding sequence is TGTGCCAGCAGCCAAGCGCCTGGACCCGGGGGCACAGATACGCAGTATTTT. The rearrangement joins TRBV3-1 (or the pseudogene TRBV3-2) to TRBJ2-3; TRBD2 is a possible D gene (5 bases). Germline V gene data show CDR1 as LGHDT and CDR2 as YNNKEL (reference sequence). The CDR3 sequence is 17 residues long. V was clipped by 1 base and J by 1 base, with 15 bases between them.